In this sample, the clone carrying this T cell receptor (beta chain) turned up many times. No antigen is known for it. This record comes from a study of T cells in Graves' hyperthyroidism and ophthalmopathy. Findings and limits, study-wide: The model identified upcoming ophthalmopathy a median 6.5 months ahead of onset.

RNA transcripts gave rise to amplified TCR beta CDR3 regions. TCR CDR3 underwent first-round RT-PCR with the HTBI primer set. MiXCR, run by TCRdb on the multiplex PCR reads, gives a single entry per CDR3 protein. Among 250,000 to 300,000 distinct CDR3 sequences listed, roughly 15% were seen once. Before ophthalmopathy appeared, progressors gave blood at initial hyperthyroidism diagnosis. The sample was blood. The sequence was obtained from a woman aged 45-65 years with Graves' hyperthyroidism that later progressed to Graves' ophthalmopathy.

Written as DNA, the CDR3 is TGCGCCAGCAGCCCCCGGGACAAAAATGAAAAACTGTTTTTT. It codes for CASSPRDKNEKLFF. The chain uses TRBV5-1 and TRBJ1-4; TRBD1 might be the D (6 bases). The germline CDR1 and CDR2 sequences are SGHRS and YFSETQ. With 4 bases removed from V and 5 bases from J, the gap between germline ends came to 12 bases. The CDR3 consists of 14 residues.